The clone carrying this T cell receptor (beta chain) was observed many times. Its target is not known. As the method for making TCR beta libraries, quantitative 5'-RACE with molecular barcodes was used. TCRdb ran MiXCR on the 5' RACE reads and lists one entry per CDR3 protein. The data show about 39,000 distinct CDR3 sequences, with less than 4% seen just once and under 3.5% held by the top ten. The record originates from a study of CD8 T cells in ankylosing spondylitis. The germline V gene has CDR1 SGDLS and CDR2 YYNGEE. V gave up 3 bases and J gave up 5 bases; unmatched junction bases: 2. There are 14 residues in the CDR3. The study's findings and limits: Some of these motif variants have turned up before, in reports on reactive arthritis synovial fluid and blood. What appeared characteristic of ankylosing spondylitis blood was a TCR beta motif of several highly homologous variants.

This receptor was identified in a male donor with ankylosing spondylitis or in good health (not recorded which). V and J are TRBV9 and TRBJ2-3, with TRBD2 matching 11 bases. Sequencing was performed on blood, either unsorted or a sorted T cell fraction (not recorded which). CDR3 bases: TGTGCCAGCAGCGCAACTAGCGGGGGAGATACGCAGTATTTT. It specifies CASSATSGGDTQYF.